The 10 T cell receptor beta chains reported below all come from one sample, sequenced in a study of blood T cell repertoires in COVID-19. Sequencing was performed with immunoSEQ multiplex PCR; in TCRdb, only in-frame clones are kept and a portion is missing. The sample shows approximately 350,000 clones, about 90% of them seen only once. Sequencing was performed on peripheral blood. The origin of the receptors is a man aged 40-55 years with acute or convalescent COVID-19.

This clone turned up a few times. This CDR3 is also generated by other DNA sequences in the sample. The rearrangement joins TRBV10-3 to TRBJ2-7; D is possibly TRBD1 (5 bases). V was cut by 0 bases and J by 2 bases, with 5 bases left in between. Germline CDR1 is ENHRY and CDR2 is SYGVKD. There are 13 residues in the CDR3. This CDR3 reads CAISESGAYEQYF. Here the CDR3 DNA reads TGTGCCATCAGTGAGTCAGGGGCCTACGAGCAGTACTTC.

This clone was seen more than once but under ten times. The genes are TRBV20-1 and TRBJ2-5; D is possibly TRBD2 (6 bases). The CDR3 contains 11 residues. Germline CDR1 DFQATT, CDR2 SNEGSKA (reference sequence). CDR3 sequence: CGGRDRETQYF. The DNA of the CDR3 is TGCGGCGGGCGGGATAGGGAGACCCAGTACTTC.

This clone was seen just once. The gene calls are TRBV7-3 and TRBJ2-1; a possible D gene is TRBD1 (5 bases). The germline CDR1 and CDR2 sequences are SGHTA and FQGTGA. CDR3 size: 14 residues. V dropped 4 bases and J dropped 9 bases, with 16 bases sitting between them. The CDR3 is CASSSRVGASEQFF. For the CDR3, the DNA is TGTGCCAGCAGCTCACGTGTAGGGGCCAGTGAGCAGTTCTTC.

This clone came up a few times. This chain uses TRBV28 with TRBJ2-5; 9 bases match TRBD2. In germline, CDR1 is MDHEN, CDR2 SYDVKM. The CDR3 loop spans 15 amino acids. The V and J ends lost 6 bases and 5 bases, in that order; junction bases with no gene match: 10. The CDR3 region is CASSQLAGVVETQYF. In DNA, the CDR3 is TGTGCCAGCAGCCAATTAGCGGGAGTAGTGGAGACCCAGTACTTC.

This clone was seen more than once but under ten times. The CDR3 nucleotides read TGTGCCAGCAGCTTAAAAGGGGACAGCCTACTAAATGAGCAGTTCTTC. This sequence encodes CASSLKGDSLLNEQFF. This rearrangement joins TRBV7-3 to TRBJ2-1; 7 nucleotides align to TRBD1. The CDR3 consists of 16 residues. V trimming: 1 base; J trimming: 7 bases; junction bases outside the gene matches: 10. Germline-derived CDR1 and CDR2 are SGHTA and FQGTGA.

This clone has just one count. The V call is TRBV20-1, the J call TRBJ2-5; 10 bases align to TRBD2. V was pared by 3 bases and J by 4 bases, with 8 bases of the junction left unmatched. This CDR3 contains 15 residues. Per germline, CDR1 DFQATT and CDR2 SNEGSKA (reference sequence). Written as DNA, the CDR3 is TGCAGTGCTAGTAGGTCTAGCGGGAGACTAGAGACCCAGTACTTC. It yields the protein CSASRSSGRLETQYF.

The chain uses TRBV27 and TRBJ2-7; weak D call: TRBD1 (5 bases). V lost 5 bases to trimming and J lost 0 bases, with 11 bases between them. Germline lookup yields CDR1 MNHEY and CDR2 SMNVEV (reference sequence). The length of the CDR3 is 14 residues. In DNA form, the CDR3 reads TGTGCCAGCAGTGTACAGGCGAGCTCCTACGAGCAGTACTTC. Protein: CASSVQASSYEQYF.

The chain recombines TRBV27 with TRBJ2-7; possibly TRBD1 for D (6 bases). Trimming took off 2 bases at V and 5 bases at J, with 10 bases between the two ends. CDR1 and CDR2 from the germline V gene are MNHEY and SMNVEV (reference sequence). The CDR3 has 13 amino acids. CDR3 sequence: CASSLGQGNEQYF. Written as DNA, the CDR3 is TGTGCCAGCAGTTTAGGTCAGGGGAACGAGCAGTACTTC.

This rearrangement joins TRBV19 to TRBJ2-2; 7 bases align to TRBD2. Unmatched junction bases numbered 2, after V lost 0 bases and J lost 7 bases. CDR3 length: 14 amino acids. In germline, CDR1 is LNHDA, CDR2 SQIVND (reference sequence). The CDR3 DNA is TGTGCCAGTAGTATAGATCGGGGGGTCGGGGAGCTGTTTTTT. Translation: CASSIDRGVGELFF.

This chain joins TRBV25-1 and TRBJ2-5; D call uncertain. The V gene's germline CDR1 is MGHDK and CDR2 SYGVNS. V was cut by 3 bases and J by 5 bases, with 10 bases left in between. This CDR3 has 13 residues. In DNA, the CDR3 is TGTGCCAGCAGTGACCGGGTAACGGAGACCCAGTACTTC. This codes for CASSDRVTETQYF.